Here is one TCR beta chain with its context. Its antigen is currently unknown. A multiplex PCR was run with 60 Vbeta primers and 13 Jbeta primers. Generated by immunoSEQ multiplex PCR, the TCRdb table keeps only in-frame clones and is missing some. The table records about 120,000 clones, over 15% of them present only once. This record comes from a study of cytomegalovirus exposure and HLA in healthy donors. Germline lookup yields CDR1 MNHNS and CDR2 SASEGT. V was cut by 6 bases and J by 2 bases, with 11 bases left in between. The CDR3 spans 14 residues. Findings and limits, study-wide: A missense DCLRE1C variant was associated with V- and J-gene trimming of TCR beta chains in a later analysis, and an independent cohort replicated the association. Reportedly, TCR beta sequences accurately predicted HLA-A and HLA-B alleles in most subjects. DRB1 had the most TCR associations and HLA-C the fewest, a later analysis found, with rates varying by HLA locus.

The TCR originated in a woman between 18 and 30 years old in good health and CMV-seronegative. The sequenced material came from PBMCs. The chain has TRBV6-1 and TRBJ2-1; maybe TRBD2 (5 bases). CDR3 nucleotides: TGTGCCAGCAGGAAGGACTGGACCTACAATGAGCAGTTCTTC. It codes for CASRKDWTYNEQFF.